Listed below are T cell receptor beta chains from one sample, sequenced in a study of blood T cells in healthy people across ages. Each CDR3 protein gets one entry after TCRdb re-called the 5' RACE reads with MiXCR. Of nearly 1 million distinct CDR3 sequences in the sample, about 51% were seen once. The sample consisted of blood. The receptors derive from an older woman in good health. Both conserved end residues are trimmed from each CDR3. Fields, in order: V gene, J gene, clone size, CDR3 protein. Not every row has a clone size; where given, it reads once, few, many or a size class.

V gene: TRBV20-1
J gene: TRBJ2-5
clone size: few
CDR3 protein: SARDRGHDLETQY

V gene: TRBV10-2
J gene: TRBJ2-4
clone size: -
CDR3 protein: ASSDRVTVLAKNIQY

V gene: TRBV4-1
J gene: TRBJ1-5
clone size: -
CDR3 protein: ASSLLGGSQPQH

V gene: TRBV6-5
J gene: TRBJ1-2
clone size: -
CDR3 protein: ASTRSGVNYGYT

V gene: TRBV28
J gene: -
clone size: few
CDR3 protein: ATGRDYSVEQY

V gene: TRBV9
J gene: TRBJ2-7
clone size: -
CDR3 protein: ASSVASGGLSYEQY

V gene: TRBV3-1
J gene: TRBJ2-5
clone size: -
CDR3 protein: ASSQSRTQY

V gene: TRBV5-4
J gene: TRBJ2-3
clone size: -
CDR3 protein: AYLAWVAGATDTQY

V gene: TRBV29-1
J gene: TRBJ2-1
clone size: few
CDR3 protein: SVEGTWTASSYNEQF

V gene: TRBV6-6
J gene: TRBJ2-3
clone size: few
CDR3 protein: ASTRGHPSADTQY

V gene: TRBV6-1
J gene: TRBJ2-4
clone size: -
CDR3 protein: ASSETGGLKLAKNIQY

V gene: TRBV15
J gene: TRBJ1-6
clone size: -
CDR3 protein: ATSRVDKSNSPLH

V gene: TRBV4-3
J gene: TRBJ2-6
clone size: few
CDR3 protein: ASPRGGASGANVLT

V gene: TRBV3-1
J gene: TRBJ1-4
clone size: -
CDR3 protein: ASSQGLQMDRNNEKLF

V gene: TRBV7-9
J gene: TRBJ1-4
clone size: -
CDR3 protein: ASSLMFSLQFEKLF

V gene: TRBV7-9
J gene: TRBJ2-1
clone size: few
CDR3 protein: ASQFGGNYNEQF

V gene: TRBV28
J gene: TRBJ2-3
clone size: few
CDR3 protein: ASSFPGQGQTDTQY

V gene: TRBV7-2
J gene: TRBJ1-5
clone size: -
CDR3 protein: ASSGHGGSNQPQH

V gene: TRBV10-1
J gene: TRBJ2-3
clone size: few
CDR3 protein: ASSEGTDTQY

V gene: TRBV30
J gene: TRBJ1-4
clone size: few
CDR3 protein: AWTDGLDEKLF

V gene: TRBV29-1
J gene: TRBJ1-5
clone size: -
CDR3 protein: SVSTAWNQPQH

V gene: TRBV2
J gene: TRBJ2-1
clone size: few
CDR3 protein: ASRHRGSYNEQF

V gene: TRBV12-3/TRBV12-4
J gene: TRBJ1-5
clone size: -
CDR3 protein: ASSPDRVNSNQPQH

V gene: TRBV20-1
J gene: -
clone size: -
CDR3 protein: SASPRDRGYEQY

V gene: TRBV6-5
J gene: TRBJ2-7
clone size: -
CDR3 protein: ASRRFEITSSYEQY

V gene: TRBV4-1
J gene: TRBJ1-2
clone size: -
CDR3 protein: ASSQGTGGNYGCT

V gene: TRBV4-1
J gene: TRBJ2-5
clone size: -
CDR3 protein: ASSQGRVETQY

V gene: TRBV4-1
J gene: TRBJ2-1
clone size: -
CDR3 protein: ASSQEPTSGGHNEQF

V gene: TRBV27
J gene: -
clone size: -
CDR3 protein: ASGLGQGHEQY

V gene: TRBV11-2
J gene: TRBJ2-3
clone size: -
CDR3 protein: ASSLDPTRTQY

V gene: TRBV4-1
J gene: TRBJ2-1
clone size: -
CDR3 protein: ASSQDPVGNEQF

V gene: TRBV7-9
J gene: TRBJ2-5
clone size: -
CDR3 protein: ASSEEEAQY

V gene: TRBV5-5
J gene: TRBJ2-1
clone size: -
CDR3 protein: ASSRRDDYNEQF

V gene: TRBV7-6
J gene: TRBJ2-7
clone size: -
CDR3 protein: ASSLAFHRGYLSEQY

V gene: TRBV29-1
J gene: TRBJ2-1
clone size: -
CDR3 protein: SVDYSNEQF

V gene: TRBV5-6
J gene: TRBJ2-7
clone size: once
CDR3 protein: ASGRTSATEQY

V gene: TRBV12-3/TRBV12-4
J gene: TRBJ2-3
clone size: -
CDR3 protein: ASSLSGSTTDTQY

V gene: TRBV11-2
J gene: TRBJ2-4
clone size: few
CDR3 protein: ASSFGPLAKNIQY

V gene: TRBV6-1
J gene: TRBJ1-2
clone size: -
CDR3 protein: ASSETGTSSLYGYT

V gene: TRBV20-1
J gene: TRBJ2-7
clone size: -
CDR3 protein: SAIRDGVYEQY